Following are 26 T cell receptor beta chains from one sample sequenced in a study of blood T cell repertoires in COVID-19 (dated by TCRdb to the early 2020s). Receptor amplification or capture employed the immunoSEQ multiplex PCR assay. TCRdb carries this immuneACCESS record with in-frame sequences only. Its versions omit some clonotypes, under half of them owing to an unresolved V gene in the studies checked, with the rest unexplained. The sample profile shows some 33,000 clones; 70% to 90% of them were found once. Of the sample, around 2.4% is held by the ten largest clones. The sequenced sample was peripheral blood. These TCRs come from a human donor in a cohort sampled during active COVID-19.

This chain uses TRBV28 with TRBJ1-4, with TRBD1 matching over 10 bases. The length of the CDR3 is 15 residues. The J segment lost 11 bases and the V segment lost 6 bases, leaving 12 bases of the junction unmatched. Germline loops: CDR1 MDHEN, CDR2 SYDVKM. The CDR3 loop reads CASRQRQGALNKLFF. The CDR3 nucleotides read TGTGCCAGCAGACAACGACAGGGGGCTCTGAATAAACTGTTTTTT.

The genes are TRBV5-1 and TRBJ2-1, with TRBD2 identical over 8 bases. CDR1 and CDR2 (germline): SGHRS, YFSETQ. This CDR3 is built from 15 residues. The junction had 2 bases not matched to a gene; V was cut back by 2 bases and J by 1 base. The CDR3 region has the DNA TGCGCCAGCAGCTTTCCGGGGGGGTCCTACAATGAGCAGTTCTTC. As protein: CASSFPGGSYNEQFF. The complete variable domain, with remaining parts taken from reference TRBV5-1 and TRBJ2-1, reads KAGVTQTPRYLIKTRGQQVTLSCSPISGHRSVSWYQQTPGQGLQFLFEYFSETQRNKGNFPGRFSGRQFSNSRSEMNVSTLELGDSALYLCASSFPGGSYNEQFFGPGTRLTVL.

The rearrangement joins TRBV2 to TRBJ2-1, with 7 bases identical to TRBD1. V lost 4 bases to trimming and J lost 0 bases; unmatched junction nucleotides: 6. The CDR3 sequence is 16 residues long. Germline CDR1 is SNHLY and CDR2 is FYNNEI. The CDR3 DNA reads TGTGCCAGCAGTGGGACAGGTAGGAGCTCCTACAATGAGCAGTTCTTC. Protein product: CASSGTGRSSYNEQFF. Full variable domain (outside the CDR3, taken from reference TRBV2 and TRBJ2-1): EPEVTQTPSHQVTQMGQEVILRCVPISNHLYFYWYRQILGQKVEFLVSFYNNEISEKSEIFDDQFSVERPDGSNFTLKIRSTKLEDSAMYFCASSGTGRSSYNEQFFGPGTRLTVL.

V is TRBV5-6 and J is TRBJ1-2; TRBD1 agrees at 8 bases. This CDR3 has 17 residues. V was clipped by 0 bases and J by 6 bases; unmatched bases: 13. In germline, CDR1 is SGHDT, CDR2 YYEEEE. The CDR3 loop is CASSLEGSGGVFNGYTF. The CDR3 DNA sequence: TGTGCCAGCAGCTTGGAAGGTTCAGGGGGCGTTTTCAATGGCTACACCTTC.

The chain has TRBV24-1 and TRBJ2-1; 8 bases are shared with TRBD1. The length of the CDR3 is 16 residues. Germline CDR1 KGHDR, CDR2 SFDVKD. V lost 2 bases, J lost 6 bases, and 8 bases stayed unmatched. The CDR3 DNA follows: TGTGCCACCAGTGATTCAGGCCAGGGGGCCGGCAATGAGCAGTTCTTC. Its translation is CATSDSGQGAGNEQFF.

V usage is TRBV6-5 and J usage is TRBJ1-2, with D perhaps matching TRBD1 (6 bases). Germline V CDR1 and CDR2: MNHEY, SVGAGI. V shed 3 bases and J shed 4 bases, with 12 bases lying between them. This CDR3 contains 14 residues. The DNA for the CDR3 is TGTGCCAGCAGTTATGGACAGCGTCCCTATGGCTACACCTTC. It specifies CASSYGQRPYGYTF.

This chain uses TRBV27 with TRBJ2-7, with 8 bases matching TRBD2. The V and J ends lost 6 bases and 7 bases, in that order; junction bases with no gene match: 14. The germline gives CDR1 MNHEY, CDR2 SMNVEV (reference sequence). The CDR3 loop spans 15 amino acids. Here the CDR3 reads CASRFGGAPMEEQYF. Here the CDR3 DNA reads TGTGCCAGCAGGTTCGGGGGGGCCCCAATGGAAGAGCAGTACTTC.

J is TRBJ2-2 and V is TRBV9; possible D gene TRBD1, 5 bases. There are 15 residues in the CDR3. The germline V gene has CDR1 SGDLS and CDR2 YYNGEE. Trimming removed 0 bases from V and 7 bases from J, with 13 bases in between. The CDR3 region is CASSVVGVVGGELFF. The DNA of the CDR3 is TGTGCCAGCAGCGTAGTAGGGGTCGTTGGCGGGGAGCTGTTTTTT. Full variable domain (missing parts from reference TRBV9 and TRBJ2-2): DSGVTQTPKHLITATGQRVTLRCSPRSGDLSVYWYQQSLDQGLQFLIQYYNGEERAKGNILERFSAQQFPDLHSELNLSSLELGDSALYFCASSVVGVVGGELFFGEGSRLTVL.

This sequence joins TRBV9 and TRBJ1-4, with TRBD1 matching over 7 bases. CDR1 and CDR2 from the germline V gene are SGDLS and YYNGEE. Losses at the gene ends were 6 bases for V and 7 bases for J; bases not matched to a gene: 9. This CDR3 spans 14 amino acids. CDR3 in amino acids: CASTQTGSSEKLFF. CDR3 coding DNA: TGTGCCAGCACCCAGACAGGGAGCAGTGAAAAACTGTTTTTT.

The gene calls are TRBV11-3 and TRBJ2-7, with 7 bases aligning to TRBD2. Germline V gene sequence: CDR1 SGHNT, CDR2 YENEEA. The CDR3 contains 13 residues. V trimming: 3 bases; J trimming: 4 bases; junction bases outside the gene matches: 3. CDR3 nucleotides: TGTGCCAGCAGCTTGGGGGAGGGTTACGAGCAGTACTTC. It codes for CASSLGEGYEQYF. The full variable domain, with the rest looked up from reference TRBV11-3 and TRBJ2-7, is EAGVVQSPRYKIIEKKQPVAFWCNPISGHNTLYWYLQNLGQGPELLIRYENEEAVDDSQLPKDRFSAERLKGVDSTLKIQPAELGDSAVYLCASSLGEGYEQYFGPGTRLTVT.

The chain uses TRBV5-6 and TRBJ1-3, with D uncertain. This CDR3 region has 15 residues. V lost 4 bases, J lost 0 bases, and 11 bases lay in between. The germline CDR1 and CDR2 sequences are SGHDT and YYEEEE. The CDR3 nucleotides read TGTGCCAGCAGCGAGAGCGGTGTCTCTGGAAACACCATATATTTT. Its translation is CASSESGVSGNTIYF.

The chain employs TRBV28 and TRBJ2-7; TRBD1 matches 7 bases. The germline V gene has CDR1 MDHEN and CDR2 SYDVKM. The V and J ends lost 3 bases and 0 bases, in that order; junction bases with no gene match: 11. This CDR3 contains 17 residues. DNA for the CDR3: TGTGCCAGCAGTTTCCCCCCAACAAACAGGGGCTCCTACGAGCAGTACTTC. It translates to CASSFPPTNRGSYEQYF. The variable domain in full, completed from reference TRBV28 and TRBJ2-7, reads DVKVTQSSRYLVKRTGEKVFLECVQDMDHENMFWYRQDPGLGLRLIYFSYDVKMKEKGDIPEGYSVSREKKERFSLILESASTNQTSMYLCASSFPPTNRGSYEQYFGPGTRLTVT.

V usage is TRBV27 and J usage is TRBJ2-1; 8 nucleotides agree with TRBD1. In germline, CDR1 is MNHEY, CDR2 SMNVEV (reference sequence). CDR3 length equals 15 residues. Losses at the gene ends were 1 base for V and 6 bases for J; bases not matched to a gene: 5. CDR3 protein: CASSLYQGAPNEQFF. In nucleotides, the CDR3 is TGTGCCAGCAGTTTATATCAGGGGGCGCCCAATGAGCAGTTCTTC.

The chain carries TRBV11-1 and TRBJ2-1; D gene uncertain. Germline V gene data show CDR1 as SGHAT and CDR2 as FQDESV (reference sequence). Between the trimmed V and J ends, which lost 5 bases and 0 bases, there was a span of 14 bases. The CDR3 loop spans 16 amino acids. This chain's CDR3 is CASSIGAPLSYNEQFF. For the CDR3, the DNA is TGTGCCAGCAGCATAGGAGCACCACTCTCCTACAATGAGCAGTTCTTC.

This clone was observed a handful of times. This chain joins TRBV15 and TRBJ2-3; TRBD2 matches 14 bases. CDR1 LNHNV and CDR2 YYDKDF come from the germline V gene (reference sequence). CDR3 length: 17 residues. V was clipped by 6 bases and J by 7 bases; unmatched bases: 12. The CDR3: CATSPRPTSGGANTQYF. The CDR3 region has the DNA TGTGCCACCAGTCCCCGGCCGACTAGCGGGGGGGCCAATACGCAGTATTTT.

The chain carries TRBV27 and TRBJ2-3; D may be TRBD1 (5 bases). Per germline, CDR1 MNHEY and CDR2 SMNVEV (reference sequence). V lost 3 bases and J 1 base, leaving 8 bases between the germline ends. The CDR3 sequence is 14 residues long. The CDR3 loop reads CASSFVGGTDTQYF. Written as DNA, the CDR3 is TGTGCCAGCAGTTTCGTAGGGGGCACAGATACGCAGTATTTT.

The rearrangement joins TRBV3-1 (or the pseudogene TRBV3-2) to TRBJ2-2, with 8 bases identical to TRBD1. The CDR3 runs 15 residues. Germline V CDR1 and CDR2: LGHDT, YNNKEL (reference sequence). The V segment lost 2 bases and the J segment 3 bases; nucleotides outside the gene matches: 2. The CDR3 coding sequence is TGTGCCAGCAGCCAACAGGGGGCCTACACCGGGGAGCTGTTTTTT. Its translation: CASSQQGAYTGELFF.

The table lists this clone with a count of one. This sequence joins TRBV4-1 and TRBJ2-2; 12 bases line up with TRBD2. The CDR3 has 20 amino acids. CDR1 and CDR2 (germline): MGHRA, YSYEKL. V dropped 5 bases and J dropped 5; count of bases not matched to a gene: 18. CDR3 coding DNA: TGCGCCAGCAGCACGCGGCAGACTAGCGGGGGACCAGGGGGTACCGGGGAGCTGTTTTTT. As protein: CASSTRQTSGGPGGTGELFF.

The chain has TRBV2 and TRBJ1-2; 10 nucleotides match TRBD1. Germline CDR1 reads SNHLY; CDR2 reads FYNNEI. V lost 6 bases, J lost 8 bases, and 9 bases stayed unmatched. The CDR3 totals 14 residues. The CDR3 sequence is CASRGDRGLEGYTF. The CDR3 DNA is TGTGCCAGCAGGGGGGACAGGGGCTTAGAAGGCTACACCTTC.

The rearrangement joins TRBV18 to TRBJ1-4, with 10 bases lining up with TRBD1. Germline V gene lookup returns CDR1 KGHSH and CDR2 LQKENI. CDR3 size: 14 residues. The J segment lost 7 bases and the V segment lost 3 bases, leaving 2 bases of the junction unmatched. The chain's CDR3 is CASSPGTGVEKLFF. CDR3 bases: TGTGCCAGCTCACCGGGGACAGGGGTTGAAAAACTGTTTTTT.

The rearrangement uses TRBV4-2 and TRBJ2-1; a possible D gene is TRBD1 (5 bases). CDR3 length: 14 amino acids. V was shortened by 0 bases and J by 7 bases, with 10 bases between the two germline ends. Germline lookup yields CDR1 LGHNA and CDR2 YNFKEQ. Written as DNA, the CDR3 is TGTGCCAGCAGCCAAGAGGGGCAGCGAAATGAGCAGTTCTTC. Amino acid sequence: CASSQEGQRNEQFF.

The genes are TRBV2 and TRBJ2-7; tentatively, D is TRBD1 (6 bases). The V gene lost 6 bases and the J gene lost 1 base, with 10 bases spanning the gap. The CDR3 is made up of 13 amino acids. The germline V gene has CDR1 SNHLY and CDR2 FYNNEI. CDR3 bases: TGTGCCAGCAGGCAGGACAGATCCTACGAGCAGTACTTC. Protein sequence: CASRQDRSYEQYF.

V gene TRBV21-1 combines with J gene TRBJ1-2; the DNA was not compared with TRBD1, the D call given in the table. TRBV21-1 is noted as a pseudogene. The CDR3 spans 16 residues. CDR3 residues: CASSSPYRADDDGYTF. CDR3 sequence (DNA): TGTGCCAGCAGCAGTCCATACAGGGCTGATGACGACGGCTACACCTTC.

The CDR3 sequence is CASRASGGSEDTQYF. DNA for the CDR3: TGTGCCAGCAGAGCTAGCGGGGGGTCGGAAGATACGCAGTATTTT. The chain recombines TRBV6-6 with TRBJ2-3; 11 nucleotides agree with TRBD2. Germline lookup yields CDR1 MNHNY and CDR2 SVGAGI (reference sequence). The ends lost 6 bases at V and 5 bases at J; junction bases unmatched: 7. CDR3 length: 15 residues.

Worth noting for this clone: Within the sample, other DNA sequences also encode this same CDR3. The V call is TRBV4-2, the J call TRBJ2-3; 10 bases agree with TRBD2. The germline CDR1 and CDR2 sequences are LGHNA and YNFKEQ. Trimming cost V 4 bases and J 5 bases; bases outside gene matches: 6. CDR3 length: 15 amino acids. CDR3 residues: CASSPGLAGVDTQYF. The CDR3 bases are TGTGCCAGCAGCCCCGGCCTAGCGGGGGTAGATACGCAGTATTTT.

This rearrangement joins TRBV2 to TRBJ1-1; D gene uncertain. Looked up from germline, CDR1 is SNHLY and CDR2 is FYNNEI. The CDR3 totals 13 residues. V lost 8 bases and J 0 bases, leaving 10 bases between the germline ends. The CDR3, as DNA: TGTGCCAGCTCCGGGAGCATGAACACTGAAGCTTTCTTT. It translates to CASSGSMNTEAFF.